This T cell receptor (beta chain) was captured in a study of control samples from healthy donors and cancer patients. CDR1 and CDR2 from the germline V gene are LGHNA and YNFKEQ. CDR3 size: 13 residues. Trimming left V 8 bases short and J 2 bases short, with 12 bases between. The protocol was immunoSEQ multiplex PCR, while the TCRdb copy is restricted to in-frame clones and leaves out a portion. This table has 150,000 to 200,000 clones, around 91% appearing once. The TCR sequence derives from a woman in her 30s in good health. The gene calls are TRBV4-2 and TRBJ2-5; D tentatively fits TRBD1 or TRBD2 (5 bases each). Sample: blood. CDR3 residues: CASRRGPQETQYF. DNA for the CDR3: TGTGCCAGCCGCCGGGGACCTCAAGAGACCCAGTACTTC.